These 30 T cell receptor beta chains were sequenced from one sample in a study of blood T cell repertoires in COVID-19. Sequencing used immunoSEQ multiplex PCR; TCRdb keeps in-frame clones, though not all of them. The sample consists of over 200,000 clones, roughly 90% of them appearing once. Sequenced material: PBMCs or T cells enriched from blood (not recorded which). These receptors were taken from a man in his forties or fifties who had recovered from COVID-19.

The V call is TRBV4-3, the J call TRBJ1-4, with a tentative D call TRBD1 (5 bases). Germline V gives CDR1 LGHNA, CDR2 YSLEER. The CDR3 spans 16 residues. Trimming pared 0 bases from V and 5 bases from J, leaving 13 bases between. The CDR3 DNA follows: TGCGCCAGCAGCCAAGATCCCACAGGTCGAAATGAAAAACTGTTTTTT. Its protein is CASSQDPTGRNEKLFF.

The rearrangement uses TRBV6-5 and TRBJ2-7, with 11 bases fitting TRBD1. Germline V lookup: CDR1 MNHEY, CDR2 SVGAGI. V lost 5 bases and J lost 6; bases outside the gene matches: 3. This CDR3 is built from 13 residues. CDR3 sequence (DNA): TGTGCCAGCAGTCCAGGGACAGGGGGCGAGCAGTACTTC. It specifies CASSPGTGGEQYF.

This clone occurred once. V usage is TRBV12-3 or TRBV12-4 and J usage is TRBJ2-7; D may be TRBD2 (6 bases). The CDR3 spans 13 residues. V was clipped by 0 bases and J by 4 bases, with 7 bases between them. In DNA, the CDR3 is TGTGCCAGCAGTTTAGCCGGGACTTACGAGCAGTACTTC. It is translated as CASSLAGTYEQYF.

The chain carries TRBV29-1 and TRBJ2-2; D may be TRBD1 (6 bases). Germline loops: CDR1 SQVTM, CDR2 ANQGSEA. The CDR3 contains 14 residues. Trimming cost V 0 bases and J 6 bases, with 11 bases left between them. CDR3 DNA: TGCAGCGTTGAAGAATTGGGGGCCGCCGGGGAGCTGTTTTTT. Translation: CSVEELGAAGELFF.

This chain uses TRBV7-2 with TRBJ2-7; possibly TRBD2 for D (6 bases). V was trimmed by 7 bases and J by 3 bases, leaving 16 bases between them. The CDR3 loop spans 14 amino acids. Germline lookup yields CDR1 SGHTA and CDR2 FQGNSA. In DNA, the CDR3 is TGTGCCAGCACATTCCGCGGGACCGACTACGAGCAGTACTTC. This sequence encodes CASTFRGTDYEQYF.

This sequence joins TRBV10-3 and TRBJ1-1; D may be TRBD1 (5 bases). Germline V gene data show CDR1 as ENHRY and CDR2 as SYGVKD. Trimming cost V 5 bases and J 1 base, with 8 bases left between them. The CDR3 covers 13 residues. The CDR3 region is CAISSDRNTEAFF. In nucleotides, the CDR3 is TGTGCCATCAGTTCCGACAGGAACACTGAAGCTTTCTTT.

V usage is TRBV10-3 and J usage is TRBJ2-3; TRBD2 matches 8 bases. Germline CDR1 is ENHRY and CDR2 is SYGVKD. V gave up 3 bases and J gave up 2 bases; unmatched junction bases: 7. The CDR3 sequence is 16 residues long. The CDR3 spells CAISDRVAGNTDTQYF. The DNA for the CDR3 is TGTGCCATCAGTGATAGAGTAGCGGGGAACACAGATACGCAGTATTTT.

The rearrangement uses TRBV5-1 and TRBJ2-7; TRBD1 aligns across 7 bases. Germline values: CDR1 SGHRS, CDR2 YFSETQ. This CDR3 contains 15 residues. V gave up 2 bases and J gave up 2 bases; unmatched junction bases: 7. CDR3 in amino acids: CASSLNTRGTYEQYF. In nucleotides, the CDR3 is TGCGCCAGCAGCTTAAACACCAGGGGGACCTACGAGCAGTACTTC.

The V call is TRBV11-3, the J call TRBJ1-2; D uncertain. Germline CDR1 is SGHNT and CDR2 is YENEEA. The ends were cut back, 0 bases at V and 0 bases at J, with 17 bases in the middle. The CDR3 has 18 residues. CDR3 residues: CASSLDPGLPETNYGYTF. The CDR3 region has the DNA TGTGCCAGCAGCTTAGATCCTGGACTACCAGAGACTAACTATGGCTACACCTTC.

This clone was found once. The genes are TRBV3-1 (or the pseudogene TRBV3-2) and TRBJ1-4; 7 nucleotides match TRBD1. Germline assignment: CDR1 LGHDT and CDR2 YNNKEL (reference sequence). V trimming: 5 bases; J trimming: 3 bases; junction bases outside the gene matches: 3. CDR3 length: 14 amino acids. CDR3 region: CASSYRGANEKLFF. In DNA form, the CDR3 reads TGTGCCAGCAGCTACAGGGGAGCTAATGAAAAACTGTTTTTT.

The V call is TRBV5-6, the J call TRBJ2-1; 14 positions agree with TRBD2. The V segment lost 2 bases and the J segment 1 base; nucleotides outside the gene matches: 8. CDR3 size: 19 residues. Germline assignment: CDR1 SGHDT and CDR2 YYEEEE. CDR3 in amino acids: CASSFPGLAGEVSYNEQFF. In nucleotides, the CDR3 is TGTGCCAGCAGCTTTCCGGGACTAGCGGGAGAAGTTTCCTACAATGAGCAGTTCTTC.

The J gene is TRBJ2-7, the V gene TRBV9; 7 bases map to TRBD1. V was pared by 0 bases and J by 0 bases, with 6 bases of the junction left unmatched. The V gene's germline CDR1 is SGDLS and CDR2 YYNGEE. The CDR3 covers 16 residues. The chain's CDR3 is CASSVGKWDSSYEQYF. The CDR3 region has the DNA TGTGCCAGCAGCGTAGGGAAGTGGGACAGCTCCTACGAGCAGTACTTC.

V gene TRBV20-1 combines with J gene TRBJ2-7; weak D call: TRBD1 (5 bases). The CDR3 extends over 11 amino acids. The germline CDR1 and CDR2 sequences are DFQATT and SNEGSKA (reference sequence). V shed 6 bases and J shed 2 bases, with 8 bases lying between them. CDR3 in amino acids: CSALDTYEQYF. The CDR3 bases are TGCAGTGCCCTGGACACCTACGAGCAGTACTTC.

The V and J genes are TRBV12-3 or TRBV12-4 and TRBJ1-1, with 8 bases lining up with TRBD1. V gave up 6 bases and J gave up 7 bases; unmatched junction bases: 7. CDR3 length: 13 amino acids. CDR3 residues: CASSRQGQGEAFF. Here the CDR3 DNA reads TGTGCCAGCAGCCGCCAAGGACAGGGTGAAGCTTTCTTT.

This chain joins TRBV28 and TRBJ2-1; 12 nucleotides line up with TRBD2. This CDR3 region has 17 residues. V dropped 3 bases and J dropped 3; count of bases not matched to a gene: 6. Germline CDR1 reads MDHEN; CDR2 reads SYDVKM. In nucleotides, the CDR3 is TGTGCCAGCAGTTTGAGGACTAGCGGGACGTACTACAATGAGCAGTTCTTC. It codes for CASSLRTSGTYYNEQFF. Full variable domain (remainder filled in from reference TRBV28 and TRBJ2-1): DVKVTQSSRYLVKRTGEKVFLECVQDMDHENMFWYRQDPGLGLRLIYFSYDVKMKEKGDIPEGYSVSREKKERFSLILESASTNQTSMYLCASSLRTSGTYYNEQFFGPGTRLTVL.

This clone was seen just once. The chain recombines TRBV7-9 with TRBJ1-5, with a possible D match to TRBD1 (6 bases). CDR3 length equals 17 residues. Trimming shortened V by 4 bases and J by 0 bases, and 16 bases separated the two germline ends. Germline V gene data show CDR1 as SEHNR and CDR2 as FQNEAQ (reference sequence). DNA of the CDR3: TGTGCCAGCAGCTCCGGACAGCCCATCAATAGCAATCAGCCCCAGCATTTT. Protein product: CASSSGQPINSNQPQHF.

This chain uses TRBV6-4 with TRBJ2-1; TRBD2 agrees at 7 bases. CDR1 and CDR2 (germline): MRHNA, SNTAGT. V lost 4 bases, J lost 4 bases, and 4 bases stayed unmatched. The CDR3 contains 14 residues. In nucleotides, the CDR3 is TGTGCCAGCAGTGCTAGCGGAGAATACAATGAGCAGTTCTTC. As protein: CASSASGEYNEQFF.

The chain combines TRBV7-3 with TRBJ2-3; TRBD2 matches at 7 bases. The germline V gene encodes CDR1 SGHTA and CDR2 FQGTGA. V was clipped by 1 base and J by 2 bases; unmatched bases: 6. This CDR3 has 16 amino acids. The CDR3 DNA is TGTGCCAGCAGCTTAAGTGCTAGCGGACTCACAGATACGCAGTATTTT. Protein product: CASSLSASGLTDTQYF.

This clone was detected only once. This sequence joins TRBV19 and TRBJ2-7, with a possible D match to TRBD1 (5 bases). The ends were cut back, 6 bases at V and 3 bases at J, with 12 bases in the middle. The germline CDR1 and CDR2 sequences are LNHDA and SQIVND (reference sequence). The CDR3 consists of 13 residues. CDR3 sequence reads: CASSRQTNYEQYF. CDR3 DNA: TGTGCCAGTAGCAGACAGACCAACTACGAGCAGTACTTC.

CDR3 sequence: CASSQGLGQLLTGANVLTF. The CDR3 region has the DNA TGCGCCAGCAGCCAAGGACTTGGACAGCTCTTAACTGGGGCCAACGTCCTGACTTTC. V gene TRBV4-3 combines with J gene TRBJ2-6; TRBD1 is a possible D gene (6 bases). Trimming cost V 1 base and J 2 bases, with 18 bases left between them. There are 19 residues in the CDR3. Germline assignment: CDR1 LGHNA and CDR2 YSLEER.

The V gene is TRBV15, the J gene TRBJ2-5; D call uncertain. V dropped 1 base and J dropped 5 bases, with 8 bases sitting between them. Germline V lookup: CDR1 LNHNV, CDR2 YYDKDF (reference sequence). This CDR3 region has 13 residues. As DNA, the CDR3 is TGTGCCACCAGCAGAGGCAGATGGGAGACCCAGTACTTC. Translating gives CATSRGRWETQYF.

The sample holds a few counts of this clone. The chain is built from TRBV24-1 and TRBJ1-5, with D unclear. Germline V gene lookup returns CDR1 KGHDR and CDR2 SFDVKD. The CDR3 is made up of 14 amino acids. The germline V and J ends were trimmed by 4 bases and 11 bases, with 17 bases remaining between them. The CDR3 coding sequence is TGTGCCACCAGTGAAGCCAATGCCCGTGGAGCCCAGCATTTT. This encodes CATSEANARGAQHF.

This clone was detected only once. The J gene is TRBJ2-2, the V gene TRBV28; 10 nucleotides line up with TRBD2. Germline CDR1 and CDR2: MDHEN and SYDVKM. The CDR3 loop spans 15 amino acids. The V and J ends lost 3 bases and 7 bases, in that order; junction bases with no gene match: 5. This CDR3 reads CASSFGASGGGELFF. DNA for the CDR3: TGTGCCAGCAGTTTTGGGGCTAGCGGGGGCGGGGAGCTGTTTTTT.

The chain joins TRBV28 to TRBJ2-7, with a weak D call TRBD2 (6 bases). This CDR3 region has 14 residues. CDR1 is MDHEN and CDR2 is SYDVKM in the germline V gene. Trimming left V 7 bases short and J 0 bases short, with 13 bases between. CDR3 residues: CASMARELSYEQYF. The CDR3, as DNA: TGTGCCAGCATGGCGCGGGAACTCTCCTACGAGCAGTACTTC.

V usage is TRBV5-4 and J usage is TRBJ1-2; 9 bases line up with TRBD1. The length of the CDR3 is 15 residues. The germline gives CDR1 SGHNT, CDR2 YYREEE (reference sequence). V lost 4 bases to trimming and J lost 4 bases; unmatched junction nucleotides: 8. CDR3 in amino acids: CASSRTGTGIYGYTF. Here the CDR3 DNA reads TGTGCCAGCAGCCGAACCGGGACAGGGATCTATGGCTACACCTTC.

The CDR3 protein is CAWSRDLGNQPQHF. The CDR3 region has the DNA TGTGCCTGGAGTCGGGATTTAGGTAATCAGCCCCAGCATTTT. This chain joins TRBV30 and TRBJ1-5; D is uncertain. The germline V gene encodes CDR1 GTSNPN and CDR2 SVGIG (reference sequence). The germline V and J ends were trimmed by 2 bases and 4 bases, with 12 bases remaining between them. CDR3 length: 14 amino acids.

The J gene is TRBJ2-3, the V gene TRBV12-5; D call uncertain. The CDR3 extends over 15 amino acids. CDR1 is LGHNT, CDR2 FRNRAP, per germline. Between the trimmed V and J ends, which lost 1 base and 1 base, there was a span of 9 bases. The CDR3 reads CASGLEIGRTDTQYF. The DNA for the CDR3 is TGTGCTAGTGGTTTGGAGATTGGGCGCACAGATACGCAGTATTTT.

Details on this clone: Other nucleotide sequences in the sample specify the same CDR3. The chain couples TRBV2 to TRBJ1-5, with D perhaps matching TRBD1 (6 bases). Trimming took off 2 bases at V and 1 base at J, with 9 bases between the two ends. Germline V CDR1 and CDR2: SNHLY, FYNNEI. CDR3 size: 15 residues. Here the CDR3 DNA reads TGTGCCAGCAGTGAACAGGGGTTAAGCAATCAGCCCCAGCATTTT. It yields the protein CASSEQGLSNQPQHF.

CDR3 in amino acids: CASSLDLAGGHTGELFF. The CDR3 nucleotides are TGTGCCAGCAGCTTAGATCTAGCGGGAGGGCACACCGGGGAGCTGTTTTTT. The chain recombines TRBV11-2 with TRBJ2-2; 12 nucleotides align to TRBD2. With V trimmed by 0 bases and J by 3 bases, 2 bases remained unmatched. The CDR3 length is 17 residues. Germline CDR1 and CDR2: SGHAT and FQNNGV.

The gene calls are TRBV12-5 and TRBJ1-4; maybe TRBD1 (5 bases). The germline CDR1 and CDR2 sequences are LGHNT and FRNRAP. The V gene lost 7 bases and the J gene lost 7 bases, with 16 bases spanning the gap. The CDR3 extends over 14 amino acids. CDR3 residues: CASAPTGRGEKLFF. In nucleotides, the CDR3 is TGTGCTAGTGCCCCCACGGGGAGGGGTGAAAAACTGTTTTTT.